One and the same sample provided the 14 T cell receptor beta chains below, sequenced in a study of graft-versus-host responses after intestinal transplantation. The method was immunoSEQ multiplex PCR; TCRdb's version includes in-frame clones alone and lacks a portion of them. The sample has 35,000 to 45,000 clones; around 94% are singletons. Their cognate antigens are unknown. Here the sequenced sample was unstimulated CD4+ T cells sorted from spleen or lymph node cells, taken before transplant. The receptors derive from a human donor who was the organ donor for an intestinal transplant.

This chain connects TRBV7-6 to TRBJ2-7, with TRBD1 matching over 11 bases. This CDR3 has 15 residues. The trim removed 2 bases at V and 3 bases at J, leaving 3 bases unmatched. Germline V gives CDR1 SGHVS, CDR2 FNYEAQ. The chain's CDR3 is CASSLTGTGGYEQYF. Here the CDR3 DNA reads TGTGCCAGCAGCTTAACCGGGACAGGGGGCTACGAGCAGTACTTC. The full variable domain, completed using reference TRBV7-6 and TRBJ2-7, is GAGVSQSPRYKVTKRGQDVALRCDPISGHVSLYWYRQALGQGPEFLTYFNYEAQQDKSGLPNDRFSAERPEGSISTLTIQRTEQRDSAMYRCASSLTGTGGYEQYFGPGTRLTVT.

The chain uses TRBV6-5 and TRBJ1-2; TRBD1 is a possible D gene (6 bases). V lost 5 bases and J lost 1, with 11 bases in between. CDR1 MNHEY and CDR2 SVGAGI come from the germline V gene. The CDR3 consists of 14 residues. CDR3 in amino acids: CASSVEQGNYGYTF. The DNA for the CDR3 is TGTGCCAGCAGTGTAGAACAGGGTAACTATGGCTACACCTTC.

J is TRBJ1-2 and V is TRBV4-1, with a weak D call TRBD1 (5 bases). The germline V and J ends were trimmed by 3 bases and 5 bases, with 16 bases remaining between them. CDR3 length: 15 amino acids. The germline V gene encodes CDR1 MGHRA and CDR2 YSYEKL. CDR3 nucleotides: TGCGCCAGCAGCCAGGCGGGGGGAAAGTCTTATGGCTACACCTTC. Translation gives CASSQAGGKSYGYTF.

This clone occurred a few times. The chain carries TRBV10-3 and TRBJ2-1; 7 bases fit TRBD1. CDR3 length equals 12 residues. Per germline, CDR1 ENHRY and CDR2 SYGVKD. V was clipped by 4 bases and J by 9 bases; unmatched bases: 3. CDR3: CAISVEGAEQFF. The CDR3 DNA reads as TGTGCCATCAGTGTTGAGGGGGCTGAGCAGTTCTTC.

The chain couples TRBV6-5 to TRBJ1-2, with 7 bases matching TRBD1. Germline V gene lookup returns CDR1 MNHEY and CDR2 SVGAGI. J lost 4 bases, V lost 4 bases, and 0 bases had no gene match. The CDR3 sequence is 12 residues long. The CDR3 DNA sequence: TGTGCCAGCAGTTCAGGGGGCTATGGCTACACCTTC. Its translation: CASSSGGYGYTF.

The rearrangement joins TRBV28 to TRBJ1-5; D is unclear. CDR3 length: 18 amino acids. V lost 5 bases and J lost 0, with 20 bases in between. Germline loops: CDR1 MDHEN, CDR2 SYDVKM. The CDR3 protein is CASSPPPEGGYSNQPQHF. The DNA of the CDR3 is TGTGCCAGCAGTCCCCCCCCCGAGGGCGGTTATAGCAATCAGCCCCAGCATTTT.

The rearrangement joins TRBV30 to TRBJ1-6; no definite D call. Looked up from germline, CDR1 is GTSNPN and CDR2 is SVGIG (reference sequence). Between the trimmed V and J ends, which lost 0 bases and 5 bases, there was a span of 8 bases. The CDR3 loop spans 14 amino acids. CDR3 bases: TGTGCCTGGAGTGTACGGCGGAATAATTCACCCCTCCACTTT. Protein product: CAWSVRRNNSPLHF.

In its sample, this clone was seen a few times. The V and J genes are TRBV9 and TRBJ1-2; D is unclear. The CDR3 has 12 amino acids. V dropped 0 bases and J dropped 4 bases, with 4 bases sitting between them. The germline V gene encodes CDR1 SGDLS and CDR2 YYNGEE. CDR3 nucleotide sequence: TGTGCCAGCAGCGTAGGGGGCTATGGCTACACCTTC. As protein: CASSVGGYGYTF.

The chain combines TRBV5-1 with TRBJ2-2; 11 bases match TRBD2. CDR3 size: 15 residues. V trimming: 7 bases; J trimming: 4 bases; junction bases outside the gene matches: 6. Germline assignment: CDR1 SGHRS and CDR2 YFSETQ. This CDR3 reads CASGTSGGATGELFF. DNA for the CDR3: TGCGCCAGCGGAACTAGCGGGGGCGCCACCGGGGAGCTGTTTTTT.

The chain uses TRBV25-1 and TRBJ1-6; D may be TRBD1 (6 bases). Germline CDR1 is MGHDK and CDR2 is SYGVNS. This CDR3 has 14 amino acids. V lost 2 bases, J lost 7 bases, and 9 bases lay in between. CDR3 sequence: CASSETGYNSPLHF. The CDR3 DNA reads TGTGCCAGCAGTGAAACAGGGTACAATTCACCCCTCCACTTT.

The rearrangement joins TRBV4-2 to TRBJ2-5, with 12 bases identical to TRBD2. CDR3 length: 16 residues. V was clipped by 0 bases and J by 5 bases; unmatched bases: 4. Looked up from germline, CDR1 is LGHNA and CDR2 is YNFKEQ. CDR3 sequence: CASSQDLAGGWETQYF. Written as DNA, the CDR3 is TGTGCCAGCAGCCAAGATCTAGCGGGGGGGTGGGAGACCCAGTACTTC.

The CDR3 reads CASRTGTGVYNEQFF. CDR3 DNA: TGTGCCAGCAGAACCGGGACAGGGGTCTACAATGAGCAGTTCTTC. This chain connects TRBV6-1 to TRBJ2-1; 10 bases agree with TRBD1. With 6 bases clipped from V and 3 bases from J, the junction kept 5 bases outside the gene matches. Germline values: CDR1 MNHNS, CDR2 SASEGT. CDR3 length: 15 amino acids.

The chain combines TRBV6-4 with TRBJ1-1; D is ambiguous. The CDR3 is made up of 14 amino acids. Germline V lookup: CDR1 MRHNA, CDR2 SNTAGT. The V gene lost 4 bases and the J gene lost 0 bases, with 9 bases spanning the gap. The CDR3 DNA is TGTGCCAGCAGTGCCCCGCTAATGAACACTGAAGCTTTCTTT. This translates into CASSAPLMNTEAFF.

The genes are TRBV7-2 and TRBJ2-1, with 8 bases matching TRBD2. There are 15 residues in the CDR3. Germline-derived CDR1 and CDR2 are SGHTA and FQGNSA. Losses at the gene ends were 1 base for V and 6 bases for J; bases not matched to a gene: 5. The CDR3 spells CASSLVAGGSNEQFF. The CDR3, as DNA: TGTGCCAGCAGCTTAGTTGCGGGGGGCAGCAATGAGCAGTTCTTC.